The sequence of this TCR beta chain was determined in a study of T-cell reconstitution after alpha-beta-depleted transplantation in children. This clonotype was seen a few times. The library targeted TCRbeta and was prepared with unique molecular identifiers. From the PCR reads, TCRdb called clonotypes with MiXCR, one entry per CDR3 protein. The table records about 270,000 distinct CDR3 sequences, more than 9% of them present only once. This CDR3 contains 13 residues. Germline CDR1 and CDR2: DFQATT and SNEGSKA (reference sequence). The ends were cut back, 1 base at V and 1 base at J, with 5 bases in the middle.

The sample was PBMCs from the stem cell graft donor, taken from the stem cell graft. This receptor was obtained from a human donor who donated a stem cell graft to a child with SCID. The chain links TRBV20-1 to TRBJ2-1; D gene uncertain. CDR3 sequence (DNA): TGCAGTGCTAGAGCTGGATCCTACAATGAGCAGTTCTTC. Encoded protein: CSARAGSYNEQFF.